A selection of T cell receptor beta chains follows, all from one sample in a study of blood T cell repertoires in COVID-19. The protocol was immunoSEQ multiplex PCR, while the TCRdb copy is restricted to in-frame clones and leaves out a portion. The sample consists of some 130,000 clones, 60% to 80% of them appearing once. Source material: peripheral blood. The receptor set was obtained from an older woman with acute or convalescent COVID-19. Both conserved end residues are part of each CDR3. Fields, in order: D gene, V gene, clone size, CDR3 length, J gene, CDR3 protein, CDR3 DNA. A D gene is named only where the DNA matches it firmly. Size tells how often a clone was seen (once, few, many) or the class of an expanded clone, and some rows leave it out.

D gene: .; V gene: TRBV10-3; clone size: .; CDR3 length: 13; J gene: TRBJ1-4; CDR3 protein: CASGGTTSEKLFF; CDR3 DNA: TGTGCCTCCGGGGGGACAACCAGTGAAAAACTGTTTTTT
D gene: .; V gene: TRBV18; clone size: .; CDR3 length: 14; J gene: TRBJ1-2; CDR3 protein: CASSPESTVHGYTF; CDR3 DNA: TGTGCCAGCTCACCAGAGTCAACAGTTCATGGCTACACCTTC
D gene: TRBD1; V gene: TRBV19; clone size: .; CDR3 length: 15; J gene: TRBJ1-1; CDR3 protein: CASSPPRDRFTEAFF; CDR3 DNA: TGTGCCAGTAGTCCTCCCCGGGACAGATTCACTGAAGCTTTCTTT
D gene: TRBD2; V gene: TRBV11-2; clone size: .; CDR3 length: 13; J gene: TRBJ2-2; CDR3 protein: CASSSGGIGELFF; CDR3 DNA: TGTGCCAGCAGCTCCGGGGGGATCGGGGAGCTGTTTTTT
D gene: .; V gene: TRBV6-2/TRBV6-3; clone size: .; CDR3 length: 13; J gene: TRBJ1-1; CDR3 protein: CASSNGQIVEAFF; CDR3 DNA: TGTGCCAGCAGTAACGGACAGATCGTTGAAGCTTTCTTT
D gene: .; V gene: TRBV19; clone size: .; CDR3 length: 13; J gene: TRBJ1-2; CDR3 protein: CASSGGGVGGYTF; CDR3 DNA: TGTGCCAGTAGTGGGGGCGGAGTCGGGGGCTACACCTTC
D gene: TRBD1; V gene: TRBV7-8; clone size: .; CDR3 length: 13; J gene: TRBJ2-1; CDR3 protein: CASSVSTGVVLFF; CDR3 DNA: TGTGCCAGCAGCGTAAGCACAGGGGTGGTTTTGTTCTTC
D gene: TRBD2; V gene: TRBV4-2; clone size: .; CDR3 length: 17; J gene: TRBJ2-3; CDR3 protein: CASSKSGTRFSTDTQYF; CDR3 DNA: TGTGCCAGCAGCAAATCCGGGACTAGATTCAGCACAGATACGCAGTATTTT
D gene: .; V gene: TRBV18; clone size: .; CDR3 length: 14; J gene: TRBJ2-5; CDR3 protein: CASSIQEVGETQYF; CDR3 DNA: TGTGCCAGCTCTATTCAGGAGGTCGGAGAGACCCAGTACTTC
D gene: .; V gene: TRBV6-5; clone size: .; CDR3 length: 12; J gene: TRBJ1-2; CDR3 protein: CASPRGDRGYTF; CDR3 DNA: TGTGCCAGTCCCCGGGGGGATCGGGGCTACACCTTC
D gene: TRBD1; V gene: TRBV3-1/TRBV3-2; clone size: once; CDR3 length: 15; J gene: TRBJ1-2; CDR3 protein: CASSLGTGGGYGYTF; CDR3 DNA: TGTGCCAGCAGCTTAGGGACAGGGGGAGGCTATGGCTACACCTTC
D gene: TRBD1; V gene: TRBV18; clone size: few; CDR3 length: 15; J gene: TRBJ1-5; CDR3 protein: CASSLRGHSNQPQHF; CDR3 DNA: TGTGCCAGCTCACTCAGGGGGCATAGCAATCAGCCCCAGCATTTT
D gene: .; V gene: TRBV18; clone size: .; CDR3 length: 13; J gene: TRBJ1-1; CDR3 protein: CASRGGLNTEAFF; CDR3 DNA: TGTGCCAGCCGGGGAGGACTGAACACTGAAGCTTTCTTT
D gene: .; V gene: TRBV2; clone size: .; CDR3 length: 14; J gene: TRBJ1-5; CDR3 protein: CASSWDKHNQPQHF; CDR3 DNA: TGTGCCAGCAGTTGGGACAAACACAATCAGCCCCAGCATTTT
D gene: TRBD1; V gene: TRBV2; clone size: .; CDR3 length: 14; J gene: TRBJ1-5; CDR3 protein: CASSSDRGGQPQHF; CDR3 DNA: TGTGCCAGCAGTTCCGACAGGGGAGGGCAGCCCCAGCATTTT
D gene: TRBD2; V gene: TRBV19; clone size: .; CDR3 length: 15; J gene: TRBJ2-7; CDR3 protein: CASSPMGLAGTEQYF; CDR3 DNA: TGTGCCAGTAGTCCCATGGGACTAGCGGGAACGGAGCAGTACTTC
D gene: .; V gene: TRBV5-1; clone size: .; CDR3 length: 12; J gene: TRBJ2-2; CDR3 protein: CASSFQSGELFF; CDR3 DNA: TGCGCCAGCAGCTTTCAGTCCGGGGAGCTGTTTTTT
D gene: TRBD2; V gene: TRBV27; clone size: .; CDR3 length: 19; J gene: TRBJ2-1; CDR3 protein: CASSRKLAGGGAPTHEQFF; CDR3 DNA: TGTGCCAGCAGTCGGAAACTAGCGGGAGGTGGAGCTCCTACCCATGAGCAGTTCTTC
D gene: .; V gene: TRBV6-2/TRBV6-3; clone size: .; CDR3 length: 19; J gene: TRBJ2-3; CDR3 protein: CASSYPLLEEGGRTDTQYF; CDR3 DNA: TGTGCCAGCAGTTACCCCCTACTAGAAGAGGGGGGGCGCACAGATACGCAGTATTTT
D gene: .; V gene: TRBV24-1; clone size: .; CDR3 length: 13; J gene: TRBJ2-2; CDR3 protein: CATDQGNTGELFF; CDR3 DNA: TGTGCCACCGATCAGGGGAACACCGGGGAGCTGTTTTTT
D gene: .; V gene: TRBV6-6; clone size: .; CDR3 length: 13; J gene: TRBJ2-2; CDR3 protein: CASRTSDTGELFF; CDR3 DNA: TGTGCCAGCCGGACTTCGGACACCGGGGAGCTGTTTTTT
D gene: TRBD2; V gene: TRBV12-3/TRBV12-4; clone size: .; CDR3 length: 12; J gene: TRBJ2-5; CDR3 protein: CASTGGFETQYF; CDR3 DNA: TGTGCCAGCACGGGGGGGTTTGAGACCCAGTACTTC
D gene: TRBD1; V gene: TRBV7-9; clone size: .; CDR3 length: 15; J gene: TRBJ1-2; CDR3 protein: CASSLYRGREVGYTF; CDR3 DNA: TGTGCCAGCAGCTTATATAGGGGGCGCGAAGTTGGCTACACCTTC